This entry describes one T cell receptor beta chain. The antigen is undetermined. The data are from a study of CXCR3-negative and CXCR3-positive naive CD8 T cells. Broader study findings: CXCR3-expressing naive cells carried TRB CDR3s more hydrophobic than those of CXCR3-negative naive cells. Similarly elevated diversity marked both naive subsets, with memory CD8+ cells showing far lower diversity.

5' RACE that incorporated UMI labels was used to prepare the TRB cDNA libraries. TCRdb reprocessed the 5' RACE reads and reports one entry per CDR3 protein, with no DNA. Recorded for this sample: approximately 90,000 distinct CDR3 sequences. This CDR3 comprises 13 residues. The germline CDR1 and CDR2 sequences are SEHNR and FQNEAQ (reference sequence). Approximately 300,000 cells per CD8+ T cell subset were flow-sorted in triplicate. Naive CD8+ T lymphocytes were specified as CD45RO-CCR7+CD27+CD95-. This chain joins TRBV7-9 and TRBJ1-1. Material for sequencing was naive CXCR3+ CD8+ T cells from blood. The subset: CD45RO-CCR7+CD27+CD95- naive CD8+ T cells expressing CXCR3 (TNR3+). This receptor was identified in a human donor in good health. Some clones in this sample may be carry-over from other donors' samples. The CDR3 protein is CASMGGSGTEAFF.